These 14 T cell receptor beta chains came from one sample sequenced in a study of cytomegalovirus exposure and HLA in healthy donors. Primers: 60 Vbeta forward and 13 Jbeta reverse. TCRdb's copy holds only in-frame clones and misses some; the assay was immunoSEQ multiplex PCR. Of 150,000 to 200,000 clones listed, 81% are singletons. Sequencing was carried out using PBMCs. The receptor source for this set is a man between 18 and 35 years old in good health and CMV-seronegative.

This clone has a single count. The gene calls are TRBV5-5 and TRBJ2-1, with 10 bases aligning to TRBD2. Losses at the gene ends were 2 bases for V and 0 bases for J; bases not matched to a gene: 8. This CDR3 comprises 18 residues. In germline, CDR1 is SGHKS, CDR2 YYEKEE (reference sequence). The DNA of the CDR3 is TGTGCCAGCAGCTTTGGTTATAGCGGGGGGAGCTCCTACAATGAGCAGTTCTTC. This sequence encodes CASSFGYSGGSSYNEQFF.

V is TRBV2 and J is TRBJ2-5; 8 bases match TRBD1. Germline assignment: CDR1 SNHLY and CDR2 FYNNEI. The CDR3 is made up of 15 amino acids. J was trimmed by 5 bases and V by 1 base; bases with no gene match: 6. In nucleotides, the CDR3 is TGTGCCAGCAGTGAAGAAAGGGACAGGAGGGAGACCCAGTACTTC. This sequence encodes CASSEERDRRETQYF.

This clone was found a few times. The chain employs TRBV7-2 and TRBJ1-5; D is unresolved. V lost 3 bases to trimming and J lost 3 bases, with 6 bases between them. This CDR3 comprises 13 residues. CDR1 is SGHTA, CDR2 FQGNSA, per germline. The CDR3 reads CASSFRDNQPQHF. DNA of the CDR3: TGTGCCAGCAGCTTTCGGGACAATCAGCCCCAGCATTTT. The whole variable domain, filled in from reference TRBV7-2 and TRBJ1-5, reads GAGVSQSPSNKVTEKGKDVELRCDPISGHTALYWYRQSLGQGLEFLIYFQGNSAPDKSGLPSDRFSAERTGGSVSTLTIQRTQQEDSAVYLCASSFRDNQPQHFGDGTRLSIL.

CDR3 bases: TGTGCTAGTGGTTTCCGGACAGGGGAATCGGGCTCCTACAATGAGCAGTTCTTC. Its protein product is CASGFRTGESGSYNEQFF. This chain uses TRBV12-5 with TRBJ2-1; the match to TRBD1 covers 9 bases. V dropped 3 bases and J dropped 0; count of bases not matched to a gene: 9. The V gene's germline CDR1 is LGHNT and CDR2 FRNRAP. This CDR3 spans 18 amino acids.

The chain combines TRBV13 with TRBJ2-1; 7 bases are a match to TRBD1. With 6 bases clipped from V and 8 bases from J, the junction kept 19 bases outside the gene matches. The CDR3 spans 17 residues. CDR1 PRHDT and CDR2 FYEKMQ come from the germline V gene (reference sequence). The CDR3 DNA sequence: TGTGCCAGCAGGGTGACAGGGTGGGGTGCATGGAGCGATGAGCAGTTCTTC. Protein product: CASRVTGWGAWSDEQFF.

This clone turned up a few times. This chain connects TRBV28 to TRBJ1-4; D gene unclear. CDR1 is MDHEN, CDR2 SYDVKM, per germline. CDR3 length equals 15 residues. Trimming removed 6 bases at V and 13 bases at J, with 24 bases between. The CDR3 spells CASRGTGQSGEVLFF. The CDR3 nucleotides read TGTGCCAGCAGAGGCACCGGGCAAAGCGGCGAGGTACTGTTTTTT.

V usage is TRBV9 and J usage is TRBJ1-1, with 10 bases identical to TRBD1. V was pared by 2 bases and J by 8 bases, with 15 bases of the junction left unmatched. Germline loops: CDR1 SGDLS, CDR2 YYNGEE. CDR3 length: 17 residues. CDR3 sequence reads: CASSVPHTGTGDPEAFF. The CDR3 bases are TGTGCCAGCAGCGTCCCCCATACCGGGACAGGGGATCCAGAAGCTTTCTTT.

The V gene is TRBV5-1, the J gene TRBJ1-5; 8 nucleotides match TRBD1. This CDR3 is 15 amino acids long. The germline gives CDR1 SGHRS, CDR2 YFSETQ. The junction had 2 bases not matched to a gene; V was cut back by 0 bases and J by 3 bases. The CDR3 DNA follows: TGCGCCAGCAGCTTGGCAGGGGGCCCCAATCAGCCCCAGCATTTT. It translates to CASSLAGGPNQPQHF.

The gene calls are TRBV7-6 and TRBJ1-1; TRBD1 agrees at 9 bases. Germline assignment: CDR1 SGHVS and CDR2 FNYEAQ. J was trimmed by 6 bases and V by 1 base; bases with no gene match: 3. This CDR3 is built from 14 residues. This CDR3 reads CASSLGQGVAEAFF. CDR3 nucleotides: TGTGCCAGCAGCTTAGGACAGGGGGTCGCTGAAGCTTTCTTT.

CDR3 residues: CASGAGGENSPLHF. The CDR3 region has the DNA TGTGCCAGCGGGGCAGGGGGCGAAAATTCACCCCTCCACTTT. This sequence joins TRBV2 and TRBJ1-6; 8 bases line up with TRBD1. Looked up from germline, CDR1 is SNHLY and CDR2 is FYNNEI. J was trimmed by 7 bases and V by 8 bases; bases with no gene match: 7. This CDR3 has 14 amino acids.

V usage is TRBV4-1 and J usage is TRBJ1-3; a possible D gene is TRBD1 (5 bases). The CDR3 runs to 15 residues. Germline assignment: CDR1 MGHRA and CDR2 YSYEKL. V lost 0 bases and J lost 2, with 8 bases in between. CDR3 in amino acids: CASSQDSGAGNTIYF. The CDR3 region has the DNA TGCGCCAGCAGCCAAGATTCGGGGGCTGGAAACACCATATATTTT.

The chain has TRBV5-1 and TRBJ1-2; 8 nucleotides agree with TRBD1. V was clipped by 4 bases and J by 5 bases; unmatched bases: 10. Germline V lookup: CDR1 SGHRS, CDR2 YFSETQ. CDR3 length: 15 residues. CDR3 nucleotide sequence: TGCGCCAGCAGCGTAACAGGGGGTGACTCTTATGGCTACACCTTC. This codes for CASSVTGGDSYGYTF. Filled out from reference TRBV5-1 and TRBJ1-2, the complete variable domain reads KAGVTQTPRYLIKTRGQQVTLSCSPISGHRSVSWYQQTPGQGLQFLFEYFSETQRNKGNFPGRFSGRQFSNSRSEMNVSTLELGDSALYLCASSVTGGDSYGYTFGSGTRLTVV.

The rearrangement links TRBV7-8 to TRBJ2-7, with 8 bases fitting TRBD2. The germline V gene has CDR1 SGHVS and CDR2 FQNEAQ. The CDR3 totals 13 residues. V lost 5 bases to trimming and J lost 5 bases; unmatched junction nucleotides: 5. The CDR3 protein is CASSQGLGDEQYF. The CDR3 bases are TGTGCCAGCAGCCAGGGACTAGGTGACGAGCAGTACTTC.

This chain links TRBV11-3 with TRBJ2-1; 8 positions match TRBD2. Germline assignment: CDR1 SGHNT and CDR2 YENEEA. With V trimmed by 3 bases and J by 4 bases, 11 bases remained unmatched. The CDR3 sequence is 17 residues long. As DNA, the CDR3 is TGTGCCAGCAGCTTGGGATCGACTAGCGTAAGGTACAATGAGCAGTTCTTC. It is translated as CASSLGSTSVRYNEQFF. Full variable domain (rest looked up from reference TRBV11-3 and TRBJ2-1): EAGVVQSPRYKIIEKKQPVAFWCNPISGHNTLYWYLQNLGQGPELLIRYENEEAVDDSQLPKDRFSAERLKGVDSTLKIQPAELGDSAVYLCASSLGSTSVRYNEQFFGPGTRLTVL.